The rows below give T cell receptor beta chains drawn from one sample of a study of T cell repertoires in cytomegalovirus infection. TCRdb used MiXCR to reprocess the reads, holding one entry per CDR3 protein. The table includes a few hundred thousand distinct CDR3 sequences, around two fifths detected once. What these receptors recognize is not known. This material consisted of cultured PBMCs, taken from culture after CMV antigen stimulation. The receptors derive from a human donor in good health (CMV status not recorded). Some clones in this sample may be carry-over from other donors' samples. Each CDR3 is given with its conserved first and last residue. D genes are given only for firm matches. Some rows mark clone size as missing; the rest say once, few, many or name a class of expanded clone.

V gene	J gene	clone size	D gene	CDR3 DNA	CDR3 protein
TRBV7-2	TRBJ1-1	few	TRBD1	TGTGCCAGCAGCTTAGGGACAGGGGGTAGTGGTGAAGCTTTCTTT	CASSLGTGGSGEAFF
TRBV7-2	TRBJ1-2	.	.	TGTGCCAGCAGCTTAGCAACAACATATGGCTACACCTTC	CASSLATTYGYTF
TRBV12-3/TRBV12-4	TRBJ2-7	many	.	TGTGCCAGCACCGACAGGCTGTTTTTGCGGGAGCAGTACTTC	CASTDRLFLREQYF
TRBV29-1	TRBJ2-5	.	TRBD2	TGCAGCGGGACTAGCGGCGCAGAGACCCAGTACTTC	CSGTSGAETQYF
TRBV12-3/TRBV12-4	TRBJ1-5	.	TRBD1	TGTGCCAGCACCCAGGGGGGGGCAAGCAATCAGCCCCAGCATTTT	CASTQGGASNQPQHF
TRBV19	TRBJ1-2	.	TRBD1	TGTGCCAGTAGGACAGGGAATGGCTATGGCTACACCTTC	CASRTGNGYGYTF
TRBV12-3/TRBV12-4	TRBJ1-1	few	.	TGTGCCAGCAGTCTCGGACAGCCCGAAGCTTTCTTT	CASSLGQPEAFF
TRBV6-5	TRBJ2-7	.	TRBD2	TGTGCCAGCAGTTACTCGACTAGCGAATACGAGCAGTACTTC	CASSYSTSEYEQYF
TRBV6-6	TRBJ1-2	.	.	TGTGCCAGCACCGAGGACAGTGACTATGGCTACACCTTC	CASTEDSDYGYTF
TRBV6-2/TRBV6-3	TRBJ1-2	.	TRBD1	TGTGCCAGCAGTCTACTTTGGACAGGAGGGCACTATGGCTACACCTTC	CASSLLWTGGHYGYTF
TRBV5-4	TRBJ2-1	.	TRBD1	TGTGCCAGCAGCTCGACAGGGGGCAGGGTTGAGCAGTTCTTC	CASSSTGGRVEQFF
TRBV19	TRBJ2-2	.	.	TGTGCCAGTAGTATGGCCGGGGAGCTGTTTTTT	CASSMAGELFF
TRBV7-4	TRBJ2-2	few	TRBD2	TGTGCCAGCAGCTCGACTAGCGGGAGGTTGGACACCGGGGAGCTGTTTTTT	CASSSTSGRLDTGELFF
TRBV4-1	TRBJ1-1	few	.	TGCGCCAGCAGCCAAGGGGACCGGGGGGTCACTGAAGCTTTCTTT	CASSQGDRGVTEAFF
TRBV7-3	TRBJ2-7	.	.	TGTGCCAGCGGGACTCACATGTACGAGCAGTACTTC	CASGTHMYEQYF
TRBV9	TRBJ2-1	.	.	TGTGCCAGCAGCGCCCGGATGGACAATGAGCAGTTCTTC	CASSARMDNEQFF
TRBV7-9	TRBJ2-7	.	.	TGTGCCAGCAGCTCCCCACCTAGAGGGGGGGCATACGAGCAGTACTTC	CASSSPPRGGAYEQYF
TRBV4-2	TRBJ2-2	.	.	TGTGCCAGCAGCCAAGACTTAATCGGGGGAACCGGGGAGCTGTTTTTT	CASSQDLIGGTGELFF
TRBV7-2	TRBJ2-6	few	TRBD2	TGTGCCAGCAGCCCCACCCTAGCGGGGGCCTCTGGGGCCAACGTCCTGACTTTC	CASSPTLAGASGANVLTF
TRBV20-1	TRBJ2-7	few	.	TGCAGTGCTAGGGATGTGGGACGGTCCTACGAGCAGTACTTC	CSARDVGRSYEQYF
TRBV7-8	TRBJ2-7	.	.	TGTGCCAGCAGCTTAGGTGGACTTTTGGGGGCTTACGAGCAGTACTTC	CASSLGGLLGAYEQYF
TRBV6-1	TRBJ1-1	few	.	TGTGCCAGCGCTCAACCGAGCGGCTTAGAGAACACTGAAGCTTTCTTT	CASAQPSGLENTEAFF